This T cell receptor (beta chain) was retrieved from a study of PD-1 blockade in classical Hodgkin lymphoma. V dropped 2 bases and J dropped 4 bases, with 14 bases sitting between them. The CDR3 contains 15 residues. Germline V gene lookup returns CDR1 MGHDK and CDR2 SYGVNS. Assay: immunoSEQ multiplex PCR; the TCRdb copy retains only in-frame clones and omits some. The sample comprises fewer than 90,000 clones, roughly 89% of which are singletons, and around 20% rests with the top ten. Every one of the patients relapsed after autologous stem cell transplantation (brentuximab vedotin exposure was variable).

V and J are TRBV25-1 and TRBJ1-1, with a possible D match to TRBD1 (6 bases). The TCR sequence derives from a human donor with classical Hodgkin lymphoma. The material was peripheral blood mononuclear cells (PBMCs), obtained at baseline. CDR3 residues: CASSEPWQGFTEAFF. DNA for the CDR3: TGTGCCAGCAGTGAACCCTGGCAGGGGTTCACTGAAGCTTTCTTT.